Presented here are 21 T cell receptor beta chains from one specimen sequenced in a study of response to subunit inactivated influenza vaccine. MiXCR, run by TCRdb on the RT-PCR reads, gives a single entry per CDR3 protein. The profile covers hundreds of thousands of distinct CDR3 sequences, with around 14% appearing a single time and 11% taken by the ten largest. The sample was PBMCs from blood, taken 11 to 12 days after vaccination. The receptors derive from a man aged 45-65 years who received an inactivated influenza vaccine.

The table lists this clonotype with a few counts. The genes are TRBV7-9 and TRBJ2-3; no firm D call. This CDR3 comprises 14 residues. V gave up 4 bases and J gave up 1 base, with 9 bases separating them. Germline V gene lookup returns CDR1 SEHNR and CDR2 FQNEAQ (reference sequence). The CDR3 protein is CASSSLYGTDTQYF. DNA for the CDR3: TGTGCCAGCAGCTCCCTCTATGGCACAGATACGCAGTATTTT.

The chain links TRBV7-9 to TRBJ2-1; 8 nucleotides agree with TRBD2. The CDR3 has 15 amino acids. The germline CDR1 and CDR2 sequences are SEHNR and FQNEAQ (reference sequence). The junction had 8 bases not matched to a gene; V was cut back by 3 bases and J by 7 bases. The CDR3 reads CASSFKAGAGNEQFF. The CDR3 bases are TGTGCCAGCAGCTTCAAAGCGGGAGCGGGTAATGAGCAGTTCTTC.

This chain links TRBV15 with TRBJ2-7; no firm D call. Trimming removed 1 base at V and 5 bases at J, with 15 bases between. This CDR3 comprises 15 residues. Germline assignment: CDR1 LNHNV and CDR2 YYDKDF (reference sequence). The CDR3 nucleotides are TGTGCCACCAGCAGAGGCTCAGGCGGCATCAACGAGCAGTACTTC. This gives the protein CATSRGSGGINEQYF.

This clonotype came up a few times. This sequence joins TRBV7-8 and TRBJ2-6; no reliable D call. Looked up from germline, CDR1 is SGHVS and CDR2 is FQNEAQ. The V gene lost 5 bases and the J gene lost 2 bases, with 10 bases spanning the gap. This CDR3 has 15 residues. This CDR3 reads CASSPRDPGANVLTF. The CDR3 DNA sequence: TGTGCCAGCAGCCCAAGGGATCCTGGGGCCAACGTCCTGACTTTC.

The chain has TRBV29-1 and TRBJ1-4, with D possibly being TRBD1 (6 bases). From germline, CDR1 is SQVTM and CDR2 ANQGSEA. The germline V and J ends were trimmed by 0 bases and 8 bases, with 16 bases remaining between them. This CDR3 has 15 amino acids. The CDR3 DNA reads as TGCAGCGTTGAAGATCTGGGGGGCGTGCAGGAAAAACTGTTTTTT. Translating gives CSVEDLGGVQEKLFF.

V usage is TRBV7-9 and J usage is TRBJ2-5; D unresolved. The CDR3 runs 14 residues. V was clipped by 1 base and J by 3 bases, with 9 bases between them. The V gene's germline CDR1 is SEHNR and CDR2 FQNEAQ (reference sequence). CDR3 region: CASSLGGIEETQYF. CDR3 in DNA: TGTGCCAGCAGCTTAGGTGGAATAGAAGAGACCCAGTACTTC. Complete variable domain (other parts from reference TRBV7-9 and TRBJ2-5): DTGVSQNPRHKITKRGQNVTFRCDPISEHNRLYWYRQTLGQGPEFLTYFQNEAQLEKSRLLSDRFSAERPKGSFSTLEIQRTEQGDSAMYLCASSLGGIEETQYFGPGTRLLVL.

The chain carries TRBV6-2 or TRBV6-3 and TRBJ2-4; 12 nucleotides agree with TRBD2. CDR1 MNHEY and CDR2 SVGEGT come from the germline V gene. The CDR3 sequence is 16 residues long. The trim removed 4 bases at V and 0 bases at J, leaving 1 base unmatched. Written as DNA, the CDR3 is TGTGCCAGCAGTTTACTAGCGGGAGGAGCCAAAAACATTCAGTACTTC. This translates into CASSLLAGGAKNIQYF.

The V call is TRBV9, the J call TRBJ2-1; TRBD2 might be the D (5 bases). The germline V gene encodes CDR1 SGDLS and CDR2 YYNGEE. The germline V and J ends were trimmed by 0 bases and 3 bases, with 10 bases remaining between them. The CDR3 loop spans 15 amino acids. The CDR3 protein is CASSVVTGNYNEQFF. In DNA form, the CDR3 reads TGTGCCAGCAGCGTAGTTACGGGGAACTACAATGAGCAGTTCTTC.

This clonotype showed up just a few times. V is TRBV5-1 and J is TRBJ2-3; unclear D gene. V shed 5 bases and J shed 1 base, with 14 bases lying between them. Germline loops: CDR1 SGHRS, CDR2 YFSETQ. The CDR3 spans 15 residues. This CDR3 reads CASSTLQLGTDTQYF. The DNA of the CDR3 is TGCGCCAGCAGTACCCTGCAGCTTGGCACAGATACGCAGTATTTT.

This clonotype was recorded a few times. This chain connects TRBV21-1 to TRBJ2-1; no DNA check was done on the table's D call, TRBD1. TRBV21-1 represents a pseudogene. This CDR3 is built from 16 residues. The DNA of the CDR3 is TGTGCCAGCAGCAAATCGGACAGGGAGGCCAGCAATGAGCAGTTCTTC. Encoded protein: CASSKSDREASNEQFF.

The table lists this clonotype with a few counts. CDR3 coding DNA: TGTGCCAGCAGTCTTAGGACAGGGATCGGGGAGCTGTTTTTT. This translates into CASSLRTGIGELFF. The gene calls are TRBV2 and TRBJ2-2; 8 bases align to TRBD1. The germline CDR1 and CDR2 sequences are SNHLY and FYNNEI. J gave up 7 bases and V 5 bases, and 6 bases lay outside the gene matches. The CDR3 loop spans 14 amino acids.

The genes are TRBV6-5 and TRBJ2-3, with TRBD2 matching over 16 bases. Losses at the gene ends were 0 bases for V and 5 bases for J; bases not matched to a gene: 5. This CDR3 comprises 18 residues. Germline V gives CDR1 MNHEY, CDR2 SVGAGI. CDR3 DNA: TGTGCCAGCAGTTACTCGATGGGGACTAGCGGGGGGGGAGATACGCAGTATTTT. Translating it yields CASSYSMGTSGGGDTQYF.

V is TRBV12-3 or TRBV12-4 and J is TRBJ1-5; D unclear. The CDR3 is made up of 12 amino acids. V lost 5 bases and J 9 bases, leaving 11 bases between the germline ends. This CDR3 is CASSDSRGPQHF. The CDR3 DNA reads as TGTGCCAGCAGTGACTCCCGTGGGCCCCAGCATTTT.

The CDR3 region has the DNA TGTGCCAGCGCCCCGTCCGGCTCTTTCGCAGATACGCAGTATTTT. It yields the protein CASAPSGSFADTQYF. The chain employs TRBV12-3 or TRBV12-4 and TRBJ2-3; D not resolved. Between the trimmed V and J ends, which lost 8 bases and 4 bases, there was a span of 19 bases. This CDR3 contains 15 residues.

This clonotype was counted a few times. The chain has TRBV10-3 and TRBJ2-2; perhaps TRBD1 as D (5 bases). This CDR3 has 15 amino acids. Germline assignment: CDR1 ENHRY and CDR2 SYGVKD. Deletions cut 5 bases from V and 2 bases from J, with 12 bases between. CDR3 nucleotide sequence: TGTGCCATCAGTCTTGACAGAGTAAACACCGGGGAGCTGTTTTTT. Its translation: CAISLDRVNTGELFF.

The chain joins TRBV27 to TRBJ2-3, with 12 bases aligning to TRBD2. V lost 6 bases and J lost 5; bases outside the gene matches: 12. The CDR3 loop spans 17 amino acids. Germline-derived CDR1 and CDR2 are MNHEY and SMNVEV (reference sequence). In DNA form, the CDR3 reads TGTGCCAGCAGGAACAGACTAGCGGGAGCTCAGAGAGATACGCAGTATTTT. This translates into CASRNRLAGAQRDTQYF.

The chain couples TRBV20-1 to TRBJ2-7; D tentatively reads TRBD1 or TRBD2 (5 bases each). The CDR3 runs 14 residues. Trimming removed 0 bases at V and 2 bases at J, with 11 bases between. Germline V gene data show CDR1 as DFQATT and CDR2 as SNEGSKA (reference sequence). CDR3 nucleotides: TGCAGTGCTAGAGATCTTCAGGGACCCTACGAGCAGTACTTC. It specifies CSARDLQGPYEQYF.

The CDR3 nucleotides read TGTGCCAGCAGCGATAAGACTAGCGGGCAAGAGACCCAGTACTTC. Encoded protein: CASSDKTSGQETQYF. The V gene is TRBV9, the J gene TRBJ2-5; 10 bases map to TRBD2. Germline CDR1 SGDLS, CDR2 YYNGEE. V was clipped by 3 bases and J by 2 bases; unmatched bases: 4. This CDR3 contains 15 residues.

This clonotype was counted only a few times. CDR3: CASSYQRLAGVEQFF. CDR3 in DNA: TGTGCCAGCAGTTATCAGAGACTAGCGGGAGTTGAGCAGTTCTTC. V usage is TRBV6-5 and J usage is TRBJ2-1; 12 nucleotides align to TRBD2. V shed 3 bases and J 9 bases; nucleotides not matched to a gene: 6. The CDR3 contains 15 residues. The germline CDR1 and CDR2 sequences are MNHEY and SVGAGI.

This chain links TRBV7-2 with TRBJ2-3; tentatively, D is TRBD1 (6 bases). The V gene's germline CDR1 is SGHTA and CDR2 FQGNSA. V was pared by 1 base and J by 8 bases, with 13 bases between. The CDR3 extends over 14 amino acids. Here the CDR3 reads CASSLEGQTATQYF. The CDR3 DNA reads TGTGCCAGCAGCTTAGAAGGACAGACTGCTACGCAGTATTTT.

This clonotype was detected a few times. This chain links TRBV4-3 with TRBJ2-3; maybe TRBD2 (7 bases). CDR1 and CDR2 from the germline V gene are LGHNA and YSLEER. V was clipped by 0 bases and J by 0 bases, with 16 bases between them. This CDR3 comprises 18 residues. Here the CDR3 DNA reads TGCGCCAGCAGCCAAGATTGGGGGGGCTTGGCTAGCACAGATACGCAGTATTTT. Amino acids: CASSQDWGGLASTDTQYF.